This T cell receptor (beta chain) was recorded in a study of cytomegalovirus exposure and HLA in healthy donors (dated 2017 in TCRdb). As for the study more broadly: An earlier analysis of approximately 640 of the donors reported about 250 Gb of sequence data and 117 million unique TCR beta sequences from approximately 180 million T cells. An early release covering roughly 580 HLA-typed donors comprised roughly 300 gigabases of sequencing data and around 80 million unique TCR sequences. The genetic ancestry cluster associated with self-reported Caucasian donors included around 76% of the 300 to 400 genotyped donors. The study was designed to test whether signatures of past pathogen exposure could be identified by cataloging public T cell receptors. The study used immunosequencing to profile the T cell repertoires of hundreds of subjects and linked those repertoires to cytomegalovirus serostatus. In addition to the first cohort of approximately 650 subjects, a separate validation cohort of 130 or so different subjects was used. To predict cytomegalovirus infection status, the study combined high-throughput TCR immunosequencing, statistical association of individual TCRs with disease status, and machine learning. In a later analysis, previously published TCR beta repertoires from 500 to 750 donors were re-analyzed and high-resolution HLA genotyping was added so that TCR occurrence patterns could be studied. Rather than using new phenotypic data, the later analysis identified candidate immune exposures from TCR beta sequences and from how often those sequences occurred across donors. To decide whether each TCR beta V gene segment behaved as functional or pseudogenic, an earlier analysis of some 600 of the donors relied on high-throughput TCR beta sequencing. Donor age, sex, ethnicity and CMV serostatus were compiled together with the repertoire data. In a later genetic analysis, genome-wide SNP genotypes for about three fifths of the roughly 670 donors were used, and that subset was treated as a discovery cohort. All discovery cohort repertoires had been generated using a single sequencing platform. Class I and class II HLA loci were covered by the typing at four-digit resolution. Typing coverage varied by locus: roughly 629-640 donors for A, B, C, DRB1 and DQB1; around 560 for DQA1; nearly 610 for DPA1; around 490 for DPB1. Several DR-DQ haplotypes were treated as single units for association and clustering because of strong linkage in the cohort. Among almost 400 genotyped donors of the cohort, an average of 235,054 unique TCR beta nucleotide sequences were sequenced per donor, roughly 20% of them non-productive.

Including cysteine and phenylalanine, the CDR3 has 16 amino acids. The CDR3 DNA has 48 bases and is translated from base 1. At the junction V is shortened by 0 bases and J by 5 bases; bases outside the gene matches: 9. CDR1 and CDR2 were assigned from the germline V gene as SGDLS and YYNGEE. Findings and caveats that apply to the study as a whole: Because some donors lacked HLA typing at each locus, the association tests relied only on the typed subset. A group of highly shared sequence variants was considered likely to be a technical artifact of the sequencing pipeline. A further reported finding was that TCR beta sequences accurately predicted the HLA-A and HLA-B alleles for most subjects in the first cohort. According to a later genetic analysis, donors in an Asian-associated ancestry cluster had fewer N-insertions in productive TCRs than the approximately 630-donor mean. Most TCR sequences were seen in very few donors, while some public TCRs were found in many individuals. In both the original and validation cohorts, the classifier was reported to diagnose cytomegalovirus status with high specificity and sensitivity. A few of the identified cytomegalovirus-associated TCR beta chains were confirmed in vitro to be specific for cytomegalovirus antigens. A total of about 180 TCR beta chains were listed by the study as associated with cytomegalovirus. Compared with equally common non-associated chains, HLA-associated TCR beta chains in a later analysis were more clonally expanded and had lower generation probabilities. It was suggested by the authors that the approach could potentially be generalized to other disease states and immunological phenotypes. An association between a missense DCLRE1C variant and V-gene and J-gene trimming of TCR beta chains was found in a later genetic analysis and replicated in an independent cohort. A later analysis found that TCR association rates varied across HLA loci, with DRB1 alleles showing the most associated TCRs and HLA-C alleles the fewest. An earlier analysis of approximately 570 of the donors showed that most TCR beta V segments appeared in productive rearrangements either about 87% or about 30% of the time, which broadly matched IMGT annotations. This cohort had only TCR beta chains sequenced, and the lack of alpha or paired-chain data limited which features could be detected. Because counts were too low, around 18 rarely observed V segments, including chromosome 9 orphons, were left out of the earlier analysis of 500 to 750 of the donors. A later analysis associated some 17,000 TCR beta sequences with specific HLA alleles at a false discovery rate of 0.05. The only immune exposure information available for the cohort was CMV serostatus. The presence/absence analyses assumed that sequencing depth was roughly uniform across donors, and that assumption may not be true. Correlated functional status among segregating V segments might reflect linkage disequilibrium, but an unknown experimental factor could not be ruled out. Strong co-occurrence of HLA alleles, especially DR and DQ, made assigning TCR associations to individual alleles difficult. Because the 87-base-pair reads could not distinguish some IMGT-functional V segments, including TRBV6-2 and TRBV6-3, those segments were excluded. In a later analysis, most CMV-associated TCR beta chains were found to appear HLA-restricted, with HLA associations seemingly driven largely by CMV exposure. In a later analysis, several top co-occurrence clusters were reported to appear linked to parvovirus B19, influenza, CMV and Epstein-Barr virus.

The cohort consisted of fewer than 700 healthy bone marrow donors. All cohort members were sampled while nominally healthy, although unrecorded immune exposures were likely present. The donor was CMV seronegative and belonged to the group of over 300 seronegative cohort members. A peripheral blood sample was collected from each donor, and TCR beta sequencing was performed on peripheral blood mononuclear cells. Genomic DNA extraction from the blood cell samples was performed with the Qiagen DNeasy Blood Extraction Kit. Library construction relied on the immunoSEQ multiplex PCR assay. A mixture of 60 forward primers for TCR Vbeta segments and 13 reverse primers for TCR Jbeta segments was used in the multiplex PCR. Amplification of the CDR3 region of rearranged TCR beta genes was performed with a multiplex PCR assay on genomic DNA. On the Illumina HiSeq System, the amplified TCR beta libraries were sequenced as 87-base-pair reads. As for the original processing: A later analysis tallied around 82 million unique TCR beta chains across the 700 or so repertoires, and 10 million to 11 million of those chains were shared by two or more donors. A nearest-neighbor algorithm error-corrected the raw reads and collapsed the reads into unique sequences, merging closely related sequences to remove PCR and sequencing errors. CDR3 sequences were aligned to IMGT reference sequences to assign V, D and J gene segments. For a sequence to be retained, a match of at least six nucleotides was required to both a V gene segment and a J gene segment. Rearrangements were classified as productive when the CDR3 lacked stop codons and remained in frame with V and J, and all other rearrangements were classified as non-productive. Following IMGT convention, CDR3 was defined as the stretch from the second conserved V-encoded cysteine up to the conserved J-encoded phenylalanine. The earlier analysis of 500 to 600 of the donors excluded sequences that lacked an unambiguous match to a single V gene segment. An earlier analysis of 587 of the donors classified V segments as functional when productive rearrangements were above 56.7% and as segregating when the standard deviation between donors was above 5%. To diagnose cytomegalovirus status from the catalog of TCR beta chain sequences, a statistical classification framework was built. V and J gene assignment, in a later analysis, came from comparing TCR nucleotide sequences with IMGT/GENE-DB human TR gene sequences. Using the TCRdist pipeline, a later analysis assigned CDR3 sequences along with most-parsimonious VDJ recombination scenarios. In a later analysis, each TCR beta chain was defined by its CDR3 amino acid sequence together with its V-gene family, and reads lacking a unique V-gene family were excluded. In a later analysis, nearly 600 highly shared, low-generation-probability nucleotide sequences were removed to address suspected cross-contamination and a sequencing artifact. For each public chain, a later analysis derived a clonal expansion index from normalized ranks of inferred template counts within each repertoire. In a later analysis, generation probabilities were computed with a VDJ recombination model fitted to out-of-frame rearrangements, and the resulting probabilities were checked against IGoR. In a later analysis, hypergeometric tests were used to score TCR-TCR, TCR-HLA and TCR-CMV co-occurrence, with a repertoire-size bias correction applied to TCR pairs. To estimate false discovery rates, a later analysis permuted the HLA or CMV assignments 20 times. A later analysis grouped co-occurring TCRs with DBSCAN, adding TCRdist sequence similarity when clustering within HLA-allele-positive subsets. Co-occurrence clustering excluded repertoires with fewer than 30,000 or more than 120,000 public chains, plus five with anomalous nucleotide sharing. This is the immuneACCESS table as TCRdb keeps it, with only in-frame sequences that have V and J called. A part of the clones is gone; compared with another copy, unresolved V genes explain less than half, and the rest is unexplained. V and J calls and clone size are copied from that table; D and trimming were computed from the DNA. The sample contains about 160,000 clones, about 79% of them found a single time. The biggest ten clones account for approximately 0.76% of the sample.

In regard to this clone: This clone's antigen is unknown. No much larger clone is present one base from it, and per-base qualities are unavailable.

The sample comprised PBMCs. The receptor comes from a female donor in good health and CMV-seronegative. Recombination linked TRBV9 to TRBJ2-7; TRBD2 aligns with 9 central bases. The CDR3 protein is CASSVAPGTSLDEQYF. The nucleotide sequence is TGTGCCAGCAGCGTAGCACCCGGGACTAGCCTCGACGAGCAGTACTTC.